The present entry profiles one T cell receptor beta chain with its context. The sample holds many counts of this clonotype. Its antigen is currently not known. No base-level quality is on record; no much larger clone is a single base apart. This entry is derived from a study of T cells after yellow fever vaccination (dated by TCRdb to about 2019). About the investigation overall: Libraries from fractions with low cell numbers were prepared with the SMART-Seq v4 Ultra Low Input RNA kit. Two healthy male donors, one aged 18 to 30 and one aged 30 to 39 years, were included in the cohort. Bulk TCR alpha and beta repertoires were sequenced longitudinally to track T-cell clones before and after primary and booster YFV17D yellow fever vaccination. Blood was collected at multiple timepoints before and after primary and secondary immunization, and bulk PBMC replicates and cell subsets were isolated. General findings and caveats noted by the study authors: Only two donors were included in the study, so the extent to which the findings can be generalized is limited. Because abundant contaminating clonotypes from the bulk population could be contained in FACS-sorted repertoires, computational filtering was required. A small share of clonotypes was detected in both CD4 and CD8 compartments, with the overlap likely arising from convergent recombination. After the booster, most clones that had expanded after primary vaccination were detected again (around 96% of CD4 and around nine tenths of CD8), suggesting broad maintenance of memory. Compared with the primary T-cell response, the secondary T-cell response was faster but weaker, reaching its peak on day 5 rather than on day 15.

From a lookup of the germline V gene (reference sequence), CDR1 and CDR2 are DFQATT and SNEGSKA. V ends up 6 bases short and J 1 base short, with an unmatched junction base count of 3. The CDR3, from cysteine to phenylalanine, totals 14 residues. Only the CDR3 DNA is retained, 42 bases long and in frame from the first base. The treatment or condition label of this sample denotes: live attenuated yellow fever vaccine strain. PBMCs were isolated from peripheral blood using a standard Ficoll-Paque protocol. CD4 and CD8 T-cell fractions were isolated with Dynabeads CD4 and CD8 positive selection kits. TriZol was used to extract RNA from bulk PBMCs, CD4 and CD8 fractions, and dextramer-positive and dextramer-negative fractions. TCR cDNA was synthesized by 5'RACE template switching, through which a universal primer site and unique molecular identifiers were introduced. Priming for cDNA synthesis came from both the TCR alpha and TCR beta constant segments. Libraries were amplified in two PCR steps, with sample barcodes and sequencing adapters added in the second step. Sequencing of libraries was performed on Illumina HiSeq 2500 (2x100 bp) or NovaSeq (2x150 bp). The paper's data handling went like this. MIGEC was used to demultiplex reads and collapse the reads into UMI consensus sequences, and MiXCR was used for V(D)J alignment. Using edgeR on replicate PBMC samples, clonotypes were called vaccine-responding if FDR was below 0.01 and the log2 fold change was above 5 up to day 15. CD4 or CD8 identity was assigned to each bulk clonotype according to whether the clonotype was present at higher abundance in the sequenced CD4 repertoire or the sequenced CD8 repertoire. In-frame beta chains were kept once TCRdb had trimmed the public reads at Q25 with fastp and called clones with MiXCR. Rows are unified per CDR3 protein, each entry keeping the most common DNA and genes. In this record, the V and J calls reflect TCRdb's handling and not the investigators' own analysis. This sample has about 69,000 distinct CDR3 sequences in its table, and around 6.2% of those were observed once. Together, the top ten hold over 2% of the sample.

The receptor comes from a man aged 18 to 30 who received the YFV17D yellow fever vaccine. The material sequenced was CD4+ T cells sorted from PBMCs, taken less than 16 days after the first yellow fever vaccination. This chain is built from TRBV20-1 and TRBJ2-3; 11 bases in the middle match TRBD2. The CDR3 reads CSAELAGGTDTQYF. The DNA reads TGCAGTGCGGAACTAGCGGGGGGCACAGATACGCAGTATTTT.